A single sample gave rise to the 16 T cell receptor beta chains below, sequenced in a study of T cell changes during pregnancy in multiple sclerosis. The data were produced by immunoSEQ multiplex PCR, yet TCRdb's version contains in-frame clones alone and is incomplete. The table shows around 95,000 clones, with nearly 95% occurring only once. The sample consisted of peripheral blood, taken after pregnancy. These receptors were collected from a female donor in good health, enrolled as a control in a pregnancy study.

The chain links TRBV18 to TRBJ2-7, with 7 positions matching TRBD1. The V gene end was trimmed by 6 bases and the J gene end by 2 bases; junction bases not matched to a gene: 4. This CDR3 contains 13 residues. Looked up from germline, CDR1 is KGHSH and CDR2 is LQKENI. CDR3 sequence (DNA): TGTGCCAGCTCGAGACAGGGTACCTACGAGCAGTACTTC. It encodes CASSRQGTYEQYF.

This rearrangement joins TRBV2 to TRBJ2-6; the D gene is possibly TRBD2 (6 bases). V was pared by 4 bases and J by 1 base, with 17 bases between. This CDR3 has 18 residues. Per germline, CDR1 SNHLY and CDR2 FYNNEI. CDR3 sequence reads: CASSVRGSGRSGANVLTF. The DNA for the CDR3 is TGTGCCAGCAGTGTTCGGGGGTCGGGTAGATCTGGGGCCAACGTCCTGACTTTC.

The CDR3 sequence is CASSQLLAGPYEQYF. DNA for the CDR3: TGCGCCAGCAGCCAATTACTAGCGGGACCCTACGAGCAGTACTTC. This chain links TRBV4-1 with TRBJ2-7, with 10 nucleotides matching TRBD2. This CDR3 contains 15 residues. Germline V lookup: CDR1 MGHRA, CDR2 YSYEKL. J lost 2 bases, V lost 2 bases, and 3 bases had no gene match.

In DNA, the CDR3 is TGTGCCAGCAGCTGGTCGGGCGGGACAGATACGCAGTATTTT. Amino acids: CASSWSGGTDTQYF. This chain uses TRBV21-1 with TRBJ2-3; TRBD2, the D gene given by the table, was not confirmed from the DNA. TRBV21-1 is flagged as a pseudogene. The CDR3 contains 14 residues.

The chain's CDR3 is CASSATGTGSTDTQYF. The CDR3 coding sequence is TGTGCCAGCAGCGCCACCGGGACAGGCTCCACAGATACGCAGTATTTT. V and J are TRBV9 and TRBJ2-3; 8 positions match TRBD1. Germline trimming cut 3 bases from V and 2 bases from J; bases unmatched to any gene: 8. The CDR3 sequence is 16 residues long. Germline values: CDR1 SGDLS, CDR2 YYNGEE. The full variable domain, its missing parts supplied by reference TRBV9 and TRBJ2-3, is DSGVTQTPKHLITATGQRVTLRCSPRSGDLSVYWYQQSLDQGLQFLIQYYNGEERAKGNILERFSAQQFPDLHSELNLSSLELGDSALYFCASSATGTGSTDTQYFGPGTRLTVL.

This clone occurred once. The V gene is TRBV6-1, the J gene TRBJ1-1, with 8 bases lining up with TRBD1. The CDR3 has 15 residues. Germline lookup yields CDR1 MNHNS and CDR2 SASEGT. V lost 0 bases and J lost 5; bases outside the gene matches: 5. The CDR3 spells CASSEADRVRTEAFF. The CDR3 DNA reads TGTGCCAGCAGTGAAGCGGACAGGGTGCGGACTGAAGCTTTCTTT.

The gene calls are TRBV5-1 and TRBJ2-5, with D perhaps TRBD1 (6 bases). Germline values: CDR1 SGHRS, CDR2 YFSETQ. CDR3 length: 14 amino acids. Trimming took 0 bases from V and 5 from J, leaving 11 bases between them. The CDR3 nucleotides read TGCGCCAGCAGCTTGGGTCGGACAGCGGAGACCCAGTACTTC. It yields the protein CASSLGRTAETQYF.

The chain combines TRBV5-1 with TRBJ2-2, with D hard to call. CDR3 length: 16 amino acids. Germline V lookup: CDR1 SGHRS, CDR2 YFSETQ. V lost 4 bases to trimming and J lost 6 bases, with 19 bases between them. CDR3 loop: CASSPSPGFTAGELFF. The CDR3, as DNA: TGCGCCAGCAGCCCTTCACCGGGTTTTACCGCCGGGGAGCTGTTTTTT. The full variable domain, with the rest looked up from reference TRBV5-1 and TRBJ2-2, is KAGVTQTPRYLIKTRGQQVTLSCSPISGHRSVSWYQQTPGQGLQFLFEYFSETQRNKGNFPGRFSGRQFSNSRSEMNVSTLELGDSALYLCASSPSPGFTAGELFFGEGSRLTVL.

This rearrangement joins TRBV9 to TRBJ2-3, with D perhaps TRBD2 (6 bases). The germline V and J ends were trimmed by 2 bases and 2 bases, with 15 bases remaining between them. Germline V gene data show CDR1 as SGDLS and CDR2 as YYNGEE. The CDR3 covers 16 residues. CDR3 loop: CASSVSGGSYTDTQYF. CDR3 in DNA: TGTGCCAGCAGCGTGAGTGGGGGGAGCTACACAGATACGCAGTATTTT.

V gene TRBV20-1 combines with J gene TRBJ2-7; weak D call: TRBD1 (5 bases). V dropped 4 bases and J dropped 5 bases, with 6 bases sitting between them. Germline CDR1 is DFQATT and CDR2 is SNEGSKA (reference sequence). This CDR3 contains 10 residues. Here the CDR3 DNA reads TGCAGTGCTATGGGGCACGAGCAGTACTTC. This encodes CSAMGHEQYF.

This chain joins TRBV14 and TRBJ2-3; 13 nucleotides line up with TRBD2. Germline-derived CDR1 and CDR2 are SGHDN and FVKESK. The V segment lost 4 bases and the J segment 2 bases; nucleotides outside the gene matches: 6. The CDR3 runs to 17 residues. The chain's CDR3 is CASSPWTSGSPTDTQYF. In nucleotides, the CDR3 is TGTGCCAGCAGCCCCTGGACTAGCGGGAGCCCCACAGATACGCAGTATTTT. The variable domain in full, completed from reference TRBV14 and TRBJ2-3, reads EAGVTQFPSHSVIEKGQTVTLRCDPISGHDNLYWYRRVMGKEIKFLLHFVKESKQDESGMPNNRFLAERTGGTYSTLKVQPAELEDSGVYFCASSPWTSGSPTDTQYFGPGTRLTVL.

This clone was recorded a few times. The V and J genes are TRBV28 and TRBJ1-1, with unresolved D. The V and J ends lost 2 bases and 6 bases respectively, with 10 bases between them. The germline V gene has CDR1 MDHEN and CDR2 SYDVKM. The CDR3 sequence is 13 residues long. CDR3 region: CASSLDIRAEAFF. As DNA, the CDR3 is TGTGCCAGCAGTTTAGACATAAGAGCTGAAGCTTTCTTT.

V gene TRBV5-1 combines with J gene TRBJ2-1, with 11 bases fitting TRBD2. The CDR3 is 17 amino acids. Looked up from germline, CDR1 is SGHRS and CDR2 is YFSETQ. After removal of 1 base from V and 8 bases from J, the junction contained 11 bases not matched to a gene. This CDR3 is CASSLRILAGAFDEQFF. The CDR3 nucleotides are TGCGCCAGCAGCTTGAGGATACTAGCGGGAGCTTTCGATGAGCAGTTCTTC.

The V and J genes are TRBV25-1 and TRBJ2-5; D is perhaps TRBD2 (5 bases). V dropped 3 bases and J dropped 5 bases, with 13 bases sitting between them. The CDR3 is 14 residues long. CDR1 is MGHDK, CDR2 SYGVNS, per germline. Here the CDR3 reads CASSETRARETQYF. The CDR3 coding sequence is TGTGCCAGCAGTGAGACGAGGGCTAGGGAGACCCAGTACTTC.

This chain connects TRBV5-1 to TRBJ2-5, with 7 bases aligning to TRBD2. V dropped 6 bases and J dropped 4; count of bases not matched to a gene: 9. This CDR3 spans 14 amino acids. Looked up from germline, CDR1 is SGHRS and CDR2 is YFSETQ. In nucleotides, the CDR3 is TGCGCCAGCACCCTAGGACCGGGAGGAGAGACCCAGTACTTC. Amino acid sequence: CASTLGPGGETQYF.

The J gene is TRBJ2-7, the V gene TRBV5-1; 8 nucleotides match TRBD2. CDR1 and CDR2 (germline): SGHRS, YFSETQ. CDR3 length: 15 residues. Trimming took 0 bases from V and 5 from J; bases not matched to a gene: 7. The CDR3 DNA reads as TGCGCCAGCAGCTTGGGACCCGCGGGAGGTGACGAGCAGTACTTC. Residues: CASSLGPAGGDEQYF. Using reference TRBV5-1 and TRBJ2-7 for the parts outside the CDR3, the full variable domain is KAGVTQTPRYLIKTRGQQVTLSCSPISGHRSVSWYQQTPGQGLQFLFEYFSETQRNKGNFPGRFSGRQFSNSRSEMNVSTLELGDSALYLCASSLGPAGGDEQYFGPGTRLTVT.